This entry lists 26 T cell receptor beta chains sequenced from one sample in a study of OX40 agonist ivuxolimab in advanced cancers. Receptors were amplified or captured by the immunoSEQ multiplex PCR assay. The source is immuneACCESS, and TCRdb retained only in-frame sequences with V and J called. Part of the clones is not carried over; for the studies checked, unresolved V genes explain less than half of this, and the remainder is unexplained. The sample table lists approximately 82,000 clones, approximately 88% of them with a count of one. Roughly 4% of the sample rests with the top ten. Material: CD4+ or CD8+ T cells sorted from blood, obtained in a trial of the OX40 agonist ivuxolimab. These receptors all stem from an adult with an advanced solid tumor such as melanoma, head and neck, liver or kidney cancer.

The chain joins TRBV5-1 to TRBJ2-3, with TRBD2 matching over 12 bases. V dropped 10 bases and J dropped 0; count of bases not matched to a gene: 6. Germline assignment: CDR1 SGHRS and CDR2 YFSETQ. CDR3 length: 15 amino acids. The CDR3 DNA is TGCGCCTGGCGGACTAGCGGGGCTAGCACAGATACGCAGTATTTT. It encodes CAWRTSGASTDTQYF.

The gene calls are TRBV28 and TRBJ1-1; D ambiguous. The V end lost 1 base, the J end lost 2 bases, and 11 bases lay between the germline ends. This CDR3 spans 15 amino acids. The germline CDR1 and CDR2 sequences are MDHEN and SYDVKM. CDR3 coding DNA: TGTGCCAGCAGTTTATCCCCCGCTCAAAACACTGAAGCTTTCTTT. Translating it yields CASSLSPAQNTEAFF.

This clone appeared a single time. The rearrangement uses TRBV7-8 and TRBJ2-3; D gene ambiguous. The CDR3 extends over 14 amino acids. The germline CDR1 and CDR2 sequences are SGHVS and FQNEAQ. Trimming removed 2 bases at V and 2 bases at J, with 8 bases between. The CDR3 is CASSLSTNTDTQYF. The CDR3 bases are TGTGCCAGCAGCTTATCTACTAACACAGATACGCAGTATTTT.

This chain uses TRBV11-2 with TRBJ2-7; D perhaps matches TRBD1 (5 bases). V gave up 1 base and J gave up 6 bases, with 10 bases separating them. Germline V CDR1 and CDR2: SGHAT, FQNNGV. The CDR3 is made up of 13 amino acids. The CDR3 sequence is CASSLVQAGEQYF. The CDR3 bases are TGTGCCAGCAGCTTAGTACAGGCTGGCGAGCAGTACTTC.

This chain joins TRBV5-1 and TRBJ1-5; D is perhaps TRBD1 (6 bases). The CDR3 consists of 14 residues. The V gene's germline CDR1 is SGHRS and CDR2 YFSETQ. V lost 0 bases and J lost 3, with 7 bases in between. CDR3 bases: TGCGCCAGCAGCTTGGGACAGGCCAATCAGCCCCAGCATTTT. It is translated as CASSLGQANQPQHF. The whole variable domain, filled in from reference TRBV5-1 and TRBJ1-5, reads KAGVTQTPRYLIKTRGQQVTLSCSPISGHRSVSWYQQTPGQGLQFLFEYFSETQRNKGNFPGRFSGRQFSNSRSEMNVSTLELGDSALYLCASSLGQANQPQHFGDGTRLSIL.

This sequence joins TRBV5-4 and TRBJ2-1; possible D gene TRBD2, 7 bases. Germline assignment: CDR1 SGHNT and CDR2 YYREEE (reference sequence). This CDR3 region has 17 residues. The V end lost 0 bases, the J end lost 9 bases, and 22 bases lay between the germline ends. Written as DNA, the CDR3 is TGTGCCAGCAGCTTGGGGGGGGCGGCGGGAGTATCGGGTGAGCAGTTCTTC. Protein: CASSLGGAAGVSGEQFF.

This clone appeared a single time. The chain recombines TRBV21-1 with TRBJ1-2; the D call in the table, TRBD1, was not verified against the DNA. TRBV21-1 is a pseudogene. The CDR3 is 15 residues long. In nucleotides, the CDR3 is TGTGCCAGCAGCTCTCTCCGGGACAGACCCTATGGCTACACCTTC. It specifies CASSSLRDRPYGYTF.

The DNA for the CDR3 is TGTGCCAGCAGCGGGACAGGGGAGAGAGAGACCCAGTACTTC. This sequence encodes CASSGTGERETQYF. The V and J genes are TRBV7-8 and TRBJ2-5, with 10 bases lining up with TRBD1. The CDR3 spans 14 residues. In germline, CDR1 is SGHVS, CDR2 FQNEAQ. J lost 4 bases, V lost 5 bases, and 4 bases had no gene match.

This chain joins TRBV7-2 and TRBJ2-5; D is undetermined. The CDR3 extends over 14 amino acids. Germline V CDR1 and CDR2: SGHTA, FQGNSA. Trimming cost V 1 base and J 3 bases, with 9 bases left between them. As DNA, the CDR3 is TGTGCCAGCAGCTTAGGTATCCATGAAGAGACCCAGTACTTC. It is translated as CASSLGIHEETQYF.

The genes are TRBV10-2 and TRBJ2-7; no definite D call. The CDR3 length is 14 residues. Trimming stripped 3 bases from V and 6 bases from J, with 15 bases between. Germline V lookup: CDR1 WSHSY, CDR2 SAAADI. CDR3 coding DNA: TGCGCCAGCAGTGACTCCTCAAAAGTCCGCGAGCAGTACTTC. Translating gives CASSDSSKVREQYF.

The CDR3 bases are TGCGCCAGCAGCCAGGGAACGGGAAACACCATATATTTT. Translating gives CASSQGTGNTIYF. The gene calls are TRBV5-1 and TRBJ1-3, with D perhaps matching TRBD1 (5 bases). CDR1 is SGHRS and CDR2 is YFSETQ in the germline V gene. This CDR3 has 13 amino acids. V dropped 4 bases and J dropped 4 bases, with 9 bases sitting between them.

The CDR3 loop reads CASSQVPTGGERNEQFF. The DNA for the CDR3 is TGTGCCAGCAGCCAAGTGCCAACAGGGGGCGAGAGGAATGAGCAGTTCTTC. V is TRBV14 and J is TRBJ2-1, with 9 positions matching TRBD1. In germline, CDR1 is SGHDN, CDR2 FVKESK. The CDR3 runs to 17 residues. V lost 1 base to trimming and J lost 7 bases; unmatched junction nucleotides: 11. Full variable domain (missing parts from reference TRBV14 and TRBJ2-1): EAGVTQFPSHSVIEKGQTVTLRCDPISGHDNLYWYRRVMGKEIKFLLHFVKESKQDESGMPNNRFLAERTGGTYSTLKVQPAELEDSGVYFCASSQVPTGGERNEQFFGPGTRLTVL.

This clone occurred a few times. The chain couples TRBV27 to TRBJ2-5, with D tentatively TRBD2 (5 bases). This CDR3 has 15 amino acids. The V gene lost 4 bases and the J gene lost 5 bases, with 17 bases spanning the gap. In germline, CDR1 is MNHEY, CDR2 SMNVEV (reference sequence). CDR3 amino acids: CASSSRRAGHETQYF. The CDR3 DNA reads TGTGCCAGCAGTTCCCGACGGGCGGGCCATGAGACCCAGTACTTC.

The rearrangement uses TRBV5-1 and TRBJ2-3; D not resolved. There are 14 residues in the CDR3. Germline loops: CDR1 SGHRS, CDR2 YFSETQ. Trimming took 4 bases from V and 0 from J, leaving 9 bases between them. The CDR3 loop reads CASSRTSSTDTQYF. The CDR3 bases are TGCGCCAGCAGCCGCACGTCTAGCACAGATACGCAGTATTTT.

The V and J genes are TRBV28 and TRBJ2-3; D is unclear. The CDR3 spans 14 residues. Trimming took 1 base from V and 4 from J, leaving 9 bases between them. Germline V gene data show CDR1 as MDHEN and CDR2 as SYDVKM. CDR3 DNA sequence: TGTGCCAGCAGTTTATTGTCCACCCCAGATACGCAGTATTTT. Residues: CASSLLSTPDTQYF.

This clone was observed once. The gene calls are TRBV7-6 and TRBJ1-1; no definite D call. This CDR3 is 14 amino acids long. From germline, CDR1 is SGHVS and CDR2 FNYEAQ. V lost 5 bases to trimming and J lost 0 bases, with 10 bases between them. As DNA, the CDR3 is TGTGCCAGCAGCCCCACCAGATTGAACACTGAAGCTTTCTTT. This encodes CASSPTRLNTEAFF.

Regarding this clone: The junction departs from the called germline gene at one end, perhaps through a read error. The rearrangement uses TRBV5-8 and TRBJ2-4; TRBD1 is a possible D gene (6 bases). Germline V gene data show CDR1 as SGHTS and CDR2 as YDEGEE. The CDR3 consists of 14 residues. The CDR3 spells CASSLAGQEEREIF. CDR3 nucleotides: TGTGCCAGCAGCTTGGCGGGACAAGAAGAGAGGGAAATCTTC. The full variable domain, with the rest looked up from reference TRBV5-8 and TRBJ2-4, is EAGVTQSPTHLIKTRGQQATLRCSPISGHTSVYWYQQALGLGLQFLLWYDEGEERNRGNFPPRFSGRQFPNYSSELNVNALELEDSALYLCASSLAGQEEREIFGAGTRLSVL.

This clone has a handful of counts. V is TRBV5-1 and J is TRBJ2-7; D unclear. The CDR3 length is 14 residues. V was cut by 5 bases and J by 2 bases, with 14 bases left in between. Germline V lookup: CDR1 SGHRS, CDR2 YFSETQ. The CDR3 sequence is CASSFDPGAYEQYF. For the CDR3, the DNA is TGCGCCAGCAGTTTTGACCCTGGGGCCTACGAGCAGTACTTC. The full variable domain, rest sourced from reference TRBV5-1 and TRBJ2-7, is KAGVTQTPRYLIKTRGQQVTLSCSPISGHRSVSWYQQTPGQGLQFLFEYFSETQRNKGNFPGRFSGRQFSNSRSEMNVSTLELGDSALYLCASSFDPGAYEQYFGPGTRLTVT.

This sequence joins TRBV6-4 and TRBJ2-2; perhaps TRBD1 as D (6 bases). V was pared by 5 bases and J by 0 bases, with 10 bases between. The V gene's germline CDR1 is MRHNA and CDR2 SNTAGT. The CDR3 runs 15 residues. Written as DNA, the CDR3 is TGTGCCAGCAGTCAACAGGGATCGAACACCGGGGAGCTGTTTTTT. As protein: CASSQQGSNTGELFF.

The CDR3 spells CASSLGGLAGAEQYF. Written as DNA, the CDR3 is TGCGCCAGCAGCTTGGGGGGACTAGCGGGAGCCGAGCAGTACTTC. The chain couples TRBV5-1 to TRBJ2-7; 14 bases fit TRBD2. V lost 0 bases and J lost 6; bases outside the gene matches: 2. The CDR3 totals 15 residues. Germline V gene sequence: CDR1 SGHRS, CDR2 YFSETQ.

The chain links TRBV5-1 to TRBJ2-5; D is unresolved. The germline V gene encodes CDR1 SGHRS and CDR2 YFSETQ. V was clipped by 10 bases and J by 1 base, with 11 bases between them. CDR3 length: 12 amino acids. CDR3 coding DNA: TGCGCCTCTCGGCAGACCCAAGAGACCCAGTACTTC. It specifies CASRQTQETQYF.

This CDR3 reads CASSQDQSSYNSPLHF. DNA for the CDR3: TGTGCCAGCAGCCAAGATCAAAGCTCCTATAATTCACCCCTCCACTTT. J is TRBJ1-6 and V is TRBV4-2; D unclear. CDR1 is LGHNA, CDR2 YNFKEQ, per germline. V was trimmed by 0 bases and J by 0 bases, leaving 6 bases between them. The CDR3 contains 16 residues.

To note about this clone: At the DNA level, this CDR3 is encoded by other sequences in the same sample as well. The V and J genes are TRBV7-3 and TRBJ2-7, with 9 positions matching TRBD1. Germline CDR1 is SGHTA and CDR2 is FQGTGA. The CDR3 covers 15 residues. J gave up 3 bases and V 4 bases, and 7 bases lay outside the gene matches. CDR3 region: CASSSPGQGVYEQYF. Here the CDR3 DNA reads TGTGCCAGCAGCTCACCGGGACAGGGTGTCTACGAGCAGTACTTC.

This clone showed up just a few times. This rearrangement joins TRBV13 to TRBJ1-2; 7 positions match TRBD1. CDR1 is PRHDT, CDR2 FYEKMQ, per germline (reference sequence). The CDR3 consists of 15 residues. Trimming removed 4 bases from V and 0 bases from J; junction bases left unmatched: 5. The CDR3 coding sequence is TGTGCCAGCAGCTGGGGACAGTTAGCTAACTATGGCTACACCTTC. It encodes CASSWGQLANYGYTF. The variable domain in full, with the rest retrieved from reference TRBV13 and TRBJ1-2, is AAGVIQSPRHLIKEKRETATLKCYPIPRHDTVYWYQQGPGQDPQFLISFYEKMQSDKGSIPDRFSAQQFSDYHSELNMSSLELGDSALYFCASSWGQLANYGYTFGSGTRLTVV.

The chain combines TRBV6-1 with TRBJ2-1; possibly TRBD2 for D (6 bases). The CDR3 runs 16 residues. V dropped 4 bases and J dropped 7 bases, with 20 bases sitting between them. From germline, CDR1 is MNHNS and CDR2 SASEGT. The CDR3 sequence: CASSVDRVQGGNEQFF. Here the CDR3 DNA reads TGTGCCAGCAGTGTCGACCGGGTCCAAGGAGGGAATGAGCAGTTCTTC.

Written as DNA, the CDR3 is TGTGCCATCAGAAGAGAGACAGTACCCTACGAGCAGTACTTC. Its translation: CAIRRETVPYEQYF. The chain carries TRBV6-1 and TRBJ2-7; TRBD1 might be the D (5 bases). V dropped 10 bases and J dropped 2 bases, with 18 bases sitting between them. Germline V gives CDR1 MNHNS, CDR2 SASEGT. The CDR3 is 14 residues long.